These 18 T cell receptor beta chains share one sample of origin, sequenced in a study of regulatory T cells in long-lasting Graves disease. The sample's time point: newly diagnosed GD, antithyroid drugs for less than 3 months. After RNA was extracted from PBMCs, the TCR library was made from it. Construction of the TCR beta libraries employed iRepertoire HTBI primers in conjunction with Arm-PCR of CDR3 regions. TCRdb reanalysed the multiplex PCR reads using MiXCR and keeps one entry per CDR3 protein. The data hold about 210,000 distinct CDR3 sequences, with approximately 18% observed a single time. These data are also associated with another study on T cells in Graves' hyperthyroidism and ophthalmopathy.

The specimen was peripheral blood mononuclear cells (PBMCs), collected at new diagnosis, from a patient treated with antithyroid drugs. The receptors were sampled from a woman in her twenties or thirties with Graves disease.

This chain's CDR3 is CASGQGLQRAFF. DNA for the CDR3: TGTGCCAGCGGTCAAGGGCTACAGCGAGCTTTCTTT. This chain uses TRBV28 with TRBJ1-1; D gene unclear. The CDR3 sequence is 12 residues long. Germline V CDR1 and CDR2: MDHEN, SYDVKM. Trimming pared 8 bases from V and 10 bases from J, leaving 17 bases between.

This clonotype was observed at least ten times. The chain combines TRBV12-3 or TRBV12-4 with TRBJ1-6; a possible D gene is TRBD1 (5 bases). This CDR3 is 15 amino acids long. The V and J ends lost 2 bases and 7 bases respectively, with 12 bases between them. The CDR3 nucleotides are TGTGCCAGCAGTTTAAGAAGGGGTGTCAATTCACCCCTCCACTTT. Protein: CASSLRRGVNSPLHF.

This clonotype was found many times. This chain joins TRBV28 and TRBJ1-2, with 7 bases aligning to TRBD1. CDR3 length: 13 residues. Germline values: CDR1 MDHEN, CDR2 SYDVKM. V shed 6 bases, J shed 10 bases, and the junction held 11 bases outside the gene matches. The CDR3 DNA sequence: TGTGCCAGCAGCCTCAACAGGGGCCCCGCCTACACCTTC. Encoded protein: CASSLNRGPAYTF.

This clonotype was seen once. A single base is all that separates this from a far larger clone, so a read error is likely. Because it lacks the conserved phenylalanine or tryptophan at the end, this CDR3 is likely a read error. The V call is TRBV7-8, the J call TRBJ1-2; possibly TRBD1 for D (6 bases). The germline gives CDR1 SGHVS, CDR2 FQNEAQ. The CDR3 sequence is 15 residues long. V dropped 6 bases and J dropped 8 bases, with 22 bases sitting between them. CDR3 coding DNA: TGTGCCAGCAGTTCCCTACCTACAGGGATAAGCGGCTACACCTCC. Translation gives CASSSLPTGISGYTS.

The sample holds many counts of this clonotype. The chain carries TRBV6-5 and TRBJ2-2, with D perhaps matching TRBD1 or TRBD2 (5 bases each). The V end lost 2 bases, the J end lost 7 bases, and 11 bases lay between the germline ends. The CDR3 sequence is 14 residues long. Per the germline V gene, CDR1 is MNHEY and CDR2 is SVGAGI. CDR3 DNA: TGTGCCAGCAGTTACGTTCAGGGAGACGGGGAGCTGTTTTTT. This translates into CASSYVQGDGELFF.

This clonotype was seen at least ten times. This CDR3 is CASSHDRGYEQYF. In DNA form, the CDR3 reads TGTGCCAGCAGCCACGACAGGGGGTACGAGCAGTACTTC. The chain couples TRBV7-2 to TRBJ2-7; 9 bases match TRBD1. V gave up 5 bases and J gave up 4 bases; unmatched junction bases: 3. The CDR3 length is 13 residues. Germline CDR1 reads SGHTA; CDR2 reads FQGNSA. Full variable domain (remainder filled in from reference TRBV7-2 and TRBJ2-7): GAGVSQSPSNKVTEKGKDVELRCDPISGHTALYWYRQSLGQGLEFLIYFQGNSAPDKSGLPSDRFSAERTGGSVSTLTIQRTQQEDSAVYLCASSHDRGYEQYFGPGTRLTVT.

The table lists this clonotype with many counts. The CDR3 sequence is CASSARSYGYTF. CDR3 coding DNA: TGTGCCAGCAGTGCGCGGAGTTATGGCTACACCTTC. This chain joins TRBV6-1 and TRBJ1-2; no firm D call. Germline CDR1 reads MNHNS; CDR2 reads SASEGT. Trimming left V 4 bases short and J 5 bases short, with 8 bases between. CDR3 length: 12 amino acids.

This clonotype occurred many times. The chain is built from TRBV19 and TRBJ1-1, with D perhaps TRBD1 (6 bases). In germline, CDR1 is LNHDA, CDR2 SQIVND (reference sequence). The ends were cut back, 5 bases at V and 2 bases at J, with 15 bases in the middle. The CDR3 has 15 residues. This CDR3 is CASSPLTGQNTEAFF. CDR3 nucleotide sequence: TGTGCCAGTAGTCCCCTCACAGGGCAAAACACTGAAGCTTTCTTT.

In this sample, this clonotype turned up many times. CDR3 in DNA: TGTGCCAGCAGCCTCAACACGAACACTGAAGCTTTCTTT. Protein sequence: CASSLNTNTEAFF. V is TRBV28 and J is TRBJ1-1, with unresolved D. Looked up from germline, CDR1 is MDHEN and CDR2 is SYDVKM. The CDR3 sequence is 13 residues long. V lost 6 bases to trimming and J lost 1 base, with 9 bases between them.

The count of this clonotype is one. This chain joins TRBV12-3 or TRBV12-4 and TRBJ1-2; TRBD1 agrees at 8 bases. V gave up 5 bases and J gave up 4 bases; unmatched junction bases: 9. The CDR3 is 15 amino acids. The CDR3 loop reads CASSPRQGLFYGYTF. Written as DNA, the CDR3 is TGTGCCAGCAGTCCCCGACAGGGGCTCTTCTATGGCTACACCTTC.

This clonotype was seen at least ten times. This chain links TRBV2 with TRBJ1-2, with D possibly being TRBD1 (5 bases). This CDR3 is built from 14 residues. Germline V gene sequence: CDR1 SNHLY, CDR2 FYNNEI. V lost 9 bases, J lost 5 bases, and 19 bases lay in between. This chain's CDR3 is CAREGQTGGYGYTF. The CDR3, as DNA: TGTGCCAGAGAAGGGCAAACTGGGGGTTATGGCTACACCTTC.

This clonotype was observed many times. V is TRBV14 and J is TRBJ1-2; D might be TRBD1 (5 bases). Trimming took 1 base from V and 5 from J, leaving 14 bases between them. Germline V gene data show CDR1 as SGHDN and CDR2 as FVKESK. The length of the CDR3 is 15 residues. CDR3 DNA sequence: TGTGCCAGCAGCCAAGTGGGGGATAGTCCTTATGGCTACACCTTC. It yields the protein CASSQVGDSPYGYTF.

CDR3 in DNA: TGTGCCAGGACCCTAAGTCAGGGGAATAGCAACGAGCAGTACTTC. Amino acids: CARTLSQGNSNEQYF. This chain connects TRBV11-1 to TRBJ2-7, with D possibly matching TRBD1 (6 bases). Germline V gene data show CDR1 as SGHAT and CDR2 as FQDESV (reference sequence). V lost 9 bases, J lost 5 bases, and 23 bases lay in between. The CDR3 runs to 15 residues.

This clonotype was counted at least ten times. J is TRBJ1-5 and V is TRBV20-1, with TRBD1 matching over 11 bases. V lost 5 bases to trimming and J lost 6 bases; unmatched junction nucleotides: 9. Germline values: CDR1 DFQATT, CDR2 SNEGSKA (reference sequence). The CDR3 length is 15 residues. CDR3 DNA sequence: TGCAGTGCTCATCGGACAGGGGGCGAGAGTCAGCCCCAGCATTTT. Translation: CSAHRTGGESQPQHF.

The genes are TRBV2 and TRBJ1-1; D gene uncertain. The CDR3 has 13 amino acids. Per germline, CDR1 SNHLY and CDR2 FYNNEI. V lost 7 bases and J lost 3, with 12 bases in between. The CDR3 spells CASNRDRYTEAFF. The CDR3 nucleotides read TGTGCCAGCAACCGGGATAGGTACACTGAAGCTTTCTTT.

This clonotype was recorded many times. CDR3 sequence (DNA): TGTGCCAGCAGACCACAGGATAGGGGTGAAAAACTGTTTTTT. It specifies CASRPQDRGEKLFF. V usage is TRBV6-1 and J usage is TRBJ1-4; D may be TRBD1 (5 bases). Germline V gives CDR1 MNHNS, CDR2 SASEGT. The ends were cut back, 6 bases at V and 7 bases at J, with 15 bases in the middle. The CDR3 loop spans 14 amino acids.

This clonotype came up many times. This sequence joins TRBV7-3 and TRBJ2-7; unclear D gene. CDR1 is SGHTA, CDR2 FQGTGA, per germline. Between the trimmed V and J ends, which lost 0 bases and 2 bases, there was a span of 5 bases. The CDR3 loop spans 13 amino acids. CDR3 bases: TGTGCCAGCAGCTTAACGCCGGCCTACGAGCAGTACTTC. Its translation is CASSLTPAYEQYF.

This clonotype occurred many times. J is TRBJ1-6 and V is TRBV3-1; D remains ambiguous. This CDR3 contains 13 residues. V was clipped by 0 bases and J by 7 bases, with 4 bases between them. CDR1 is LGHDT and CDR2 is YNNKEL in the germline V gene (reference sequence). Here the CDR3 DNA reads TGTGCCAGCAGCCAAGACGGAAATTCACCCCTCCACTTT. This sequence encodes CASSQDGNSPLHF.